The 24 T cell receptor beta chains below were found in one sample sequenced in a study of T cells in Graves' hyperthyroidism and ophthalmopathy. Amplification of TCR beta CDR3 regions was performed using RNA transcripts as template. Carried out on the TCR CDR3, a first-round RT-PCR used the HTBI primer set. TCRdb re-derived calls from the multiplex PCR reads in MiXCR, one entry per CDR3 protein. The top ten hold over 25% of the sample, which has approximately 370,000 distinct CDR3 sequences, about 16% seen once. Sequenced: blood. The receptor set was obtained from a woman aged 25 to 39 with Graves' hyperthyroidism.

This clonotype was seen a handful of times. The chain couples TRBV20-1 to TRBJ2-2; D not resolved. The CDR3 is made up of 13 amino acids. The germline V gene encodes CDR1 DFQATT and CDR2 SNEGSKA (reference sequence). The V end was cut by 3 bases, the J end by 2 bases, with 7 bases between. The CDR3 is CSASPPNTGELFF. For the CDR3, the DNA is TGCAGTGCTAGCCCCCCAAACACCGGGGAGCTGTTTTTT.

This clonotype came up many times. This chain joins TRBV2 and TRBJ2-3; no reliable D call. Germline V lookup: CDR1 SNHLY, CDR2 FYNNEI. This CDR3 has 15 amino acids. V gave up 7 bases and J gave up 3 bases, with 17 bases separating them. Written as DNA, the CDR3 is TGTGCCAGCAAAACTTATGCGTTTTCTACAGATACGCAGTATTTT. It yields the protein CASKTYAFSTDTQYF.

The gene calls are TRBV5-1 and TRBJ2-3; TRBD1 agrees at 9 bases. CDR3 length: 16 residues. V lost 4 bases, J lost 5 bases, and 11 bases stayed unmatched. The germline gives CDR1 SGHRS, CDR2 YFSETQ. The CDR3: CASSPSRTGAEDTQYF. The CDR3 DNA reads TGCGCCAGCAGCCCAAGCCGGACAGGGGCTGAAGATACGCAGTATTTT. Variable domain in full (rest from reference TRBV5-1 and TRBJ2-3): KAGVTQTPRYLIKTRGQQVTLSCSPISGHRSVSWYQQTPGQGLQFLFEYFSETQRNKGNFPGRFSGRQFSNSRSEMNVSTLELGDSALYLCASSPSRTGAEDTQYFGPGTRLTVL.

This clonotype was seen a handful of times. This chain uses TRBV6-4 with TRBJ2-1, with D possibly being TRBD1 or TRBD2 (6 bases each). The CDR3 length is 17 residues. V dropped 5 bases and J dropped 4 bases, with 21 bases sitting between them. Germline V gene sequence: CDR1 MRHNA, CDR2 SNTAGT. The chain's CDR3 is CASSYPRTGRKYNEQFF. In nucleotides, the CDR3 is TGTGCCAGCAGTTACCCCCGAACAGGGAGGAAGTACAATGAGCAGTTCTTC.

This clonotype was recorded a few times. The chain carries TRBV4-1 and TRBJ2-7, with D maybe TRBD2 (5 bases). Germline V gene data show CDR1 as MGHRA and CDR2 as YSYEKL. The CDR3 loop spans 16 amino acids. V was pared by 4 bases and J by 6 bases, with 22 bases between. CDR3 DNA sequence: TGCGCCAGCAGCCTAGAGGGAGCCTCGGGGTCTGGCGAGCAGTACTTC. The encoded protein is CASSLEGASGSGEQYF.

This clonotype is a singleton in its sample. The V and J genes are TRBV5-1 and TRBJ2-3; a weak D match, TRBD1 (6 bases). V was pared by 5 bases and J by 4 bases, with 17 bases between. The length of the CDR3 is 15 residues. The germline gives CDR1 SGHRS, CDR2 YFSETQ. The CDR3 is CASSPSPAGADTQYF. CDR3 coding DNA: TGCGCCAGCAGTCCCTCCCCCGCAGGGGCAGATACGCAGTATTTT.

To note about this clonotype: This sequence may be a read error, since a much larger clone differs from it by one base. The rearrangement joins TRBV12-3 or TRBV12-4 to TRBJ2-7; TRBD2 aligns across 7 bases. The ends lost 5 bases at V and 0 bases at J; junction bases unmatched: 13. The CDR3 consists of 17 residues. CDR3 sequence reads: CASSGGDGGGVSYEQYF. For the CDR3, the DNA is TGTGCCAGCAGTGGGGGGGATGGGGGGGGGGTCTCCTACGAGCAGTACTTC.

This clonotype was counted only a few times. The chain employs TRBV18 and TRBJ2-2; D unresolved. The CDR3 covers 15 residues. V shed 4 bases and J shed 3 bases, with 12 bases lying between them. Per the germline V gene, CDR1 is KGHSH and CDR2 is LQKENI. The CDR3 region is CASSLQPLDTGELFF. For the CDR3, the DNA is TGTGCCAGCTCACTACAGCCTCTGGACACCGGGGAGCTGTTTTTT.

This clonotype was recorded at least ten times. The CDR3 nucleotides read TGTGCCAGCACCCCTGGGAAAGATACGCAGTATTTT. It codes for CASTPGKDTQYF. V and J are TRBV7-9 and TRBJ2-3; D unresolved. Germline CDR1 SEHNR, CDR2 FQNEAQ (reference sequence). The CDR3 totals 12 residues. The germline V and J ends were trimmed by 7 bases and 5 bases, with 10 bases remaining between them. Supplemented by reference TRBV7-9 and TRBJ2-3, the full variable domain reads DTGVSQNPRHKITKRGQNVTFRCDPISEHNRLYWYRQTLGQGPEFLTYFQNEAQLEKSRLLSDRFSAERPKGSFSTLEIQRTEQGDSAMYLCASTPGKDTQYFGPGTRLTVL.

This clonotype occurred a few times. The CDR3 sequence is CATRGEGLGTDTQYF. CDR3 nucleotide sequence: TGTGCCACCAGGGGGGAGGGCCTGGGCACAGATACGCAGTATTTT. V and J are TRBV24-1 and TRBJ2-3; 7 nucleotides match TRBD2. The CDR3 is 15 amino acids. J was trimmed by 1 base and V by 7 bases; bases with no gene match: 7. The germline CDR1 and CDR2 sequences are KGHDR and SFDVKD.

This clonotype was seen only once. Since a much larger clone is just one base distant, this may be a read error. The chain employs TRBV5-1 and TRBJ1-1, with D tentatively TRBD1 (5 bases). There are 15 residues in the CDR3. Germline V lookup: CDR1 SGHRS, CDR2 YFSETQ. V dropped 0 bases and J dropped 7 bases, with 16 bases sitting between them. In DNA form, the CDR3 reads TGCGCCAGCAGCTTGGGGCATGGGGGAACAGGTGAAGCTTTCTTT. Its translation: CASSLGHGGTGEAFF.

This clonotype was seen ten or more times. The CDR3 coding sequence is TGCAGCGTACTTGGACGCGGGAGCTCCCAAGAGACCCAGTACTTC. As protein: CSVLGRGSSQETQYF. The chain uses TRBV29-1 and TRBJ2-5; 7 bases map to TRBD2. Per germline, CDR1 SQVTM and CDR2 ANQGSEA. With V trimmed by 6 bases and J by 1 base, 11 bases remained unmatched. The length of the CDR3 is 15 residues.

There are many counts of this clonotype. The CDR3 DNA reads TGTGCCAGCAGTTTGTCCGGAGGTACTGAAGCTTTCTTT. Translation gives CASSLSGGTEAFF. The chain couples TRBV12-3 or TRBV12-4 to TRBJ1-1; no definite D call. The CDR3 is 13 residues long. V dropped 3 bases and J dropped 5 bases, with 10 bases sitting between them.

This clonotype was counted ten times or more. The rearrangement joins TRBV18 to TRBJ2-3; D call uncertain. CDR1 is KGHSH and CDR2 is LQKENI in the germline V gene. This CDR3 has 12 residues. V was shortened by 3 bases and J by 4 bases, with 5 bases between the two germline ends. The CDR3 loop reads CASSPWADTQYF. The DNA for the CDR3 is TGTGCCAGCTCACCTTGGGCAGATACGCAGTATTTT.

The chain recombines TRBV6-5 with TRBJ2-1; 8 nucleotides agree with TRBD2. This CDR3 has 16 residues. The junction had 8 bases not matched to a gene; V was cut back by 0 bases and J by 7 bases. The germline V gene encodes CDR1 MNHEY and CDR2 SVGAGI. This chain's CDR3 is CASSYSPSGLRNEQFF. The CDR3 DNA reads as TGTGCCAGCAGTTACTCGCCTAGCGGGTTAAGAAATGAGCAGTTCTTC.

This clonotype has a count of ten or more. The V call is TRBV12-3 or TRBV12-4, the J call TRBJ1-6; 7 bases agree with TRBD1. The CDR3 totals 14 residues. Unmatched junction bases numbered 4, after V lost 5 bases and J lost 6 bases. The CDR3 DNA follows: TGTGCCAGCAGTGGGACAGCACCTAATTCACCCCTCCACTTT. Its protein product is CASSGTAPNSPLHF.

This sequence joins TRBV11-3 and TRBJ2-5, with D perhaps matching TRBD1 or TRBD2 (5 bases each). CDR3 length: 12 residues. CDR1 is SGHNT and CDR2 is YENEEA in the germline V gene. V lost 3 bases to trimming and J lost 12 bases, with 14 bases between them. The CDR3: CASSLSWDVKYF. CDR3 bases: TGTGCCAGCAGCTTGAGTTGGGACGTCAAGTACTTC.

This clonotype was picked up many times. The gene calls are TRBV7-9 and TRBJ1-1; D possibly corresponds to TRBD1 (6 bases). There are 15 residues in the CDR3. Germline loops: CDR1 SEHNR, CDR2 FQNEAQ (reference sequence). Trimming stripped 2 bases from V and 5 bases from J, with 15 bases between. CDR3 protein: CASSLQSGARTEAFF. The CDR3 DNA follows: TGTGCCAGCAGCTTACAATCAGGGGCGAGGACTGAAGCTTTCTTT.

There are a few counts of this clonotype. The chain joins TRBV24-1 to TRBJ1-2; 8 positions agree with TRBD1. V lost 2 bases to trimming and J lost 0 bases; unmatched junction nucleotides: 4. The CDR3 extends over 16 amino acids. Germline V gene lookup returns CDR1 KGHDR and CDR2 SFDVKD. The CDR3 DNA sequence: TGTGCCACCAGTGATTCCGGACAGGGCCCTAACTATGGCTACACCTTC. As protein: CATSDSGQGPNYGYTF.

This clonotype was observed a single time. The chain links TRBV19 to TRBJ2-1; perhaps TRBD2 as D (6 bases). Trimming pared 2 bases from V and 8 bases from J, leaving 7 bases between. This CDR3 spans 12 amino acids. Germline CDR1 and CDR2: LNHDA and SQIVND (reference sequence). The CDR3 loop is CASSIWGDEQFF. The CDR3 DNA reads as TGTGCCAGTAGTATATGGGGGGATGAGCAGTTCTTC.

The chain joins TRBV20-1 to TRBJ1-1, with 7 bases that match TRBD1. There are 13 residues in the CDR3. Germline V CDR1 and CDR2: DFQATT, SNEGSKA (reference sequence). The trim removed 8 bases at V and 0 bases at J, leaving 6 bases unmatched. The CDR3 here is CSPNTGVNTEAFF. The DNA of the CDR3 is TGCAGTCCGAATACAGGGGTGAACACTGAAGCTTTCTTT.

This clonotype was picked up many times. The CDR3 DNA is TGTGCCAGCAGCCTCAGAGGACAGGGGGCACAAGAGACCCAGTACTTC. Protein: CASSLRGQGAQETQYF. The chain joins TRBV3-1 to TRBJ2-5; 11 bases match TRBD1. Per germline, CDR1 LGHDT and CDR2 YNNKEL (reference sequence). With V trimmed by 4 bases and J by 2 bases, 6 bases remained unmatched. The CDR3 sequence is 16 residues long.

The genes are TRBV20-1 and TRBJ2-3; a weak D match, TRBD1 (5 bases). The CDR3 runs to 18 residues. In germline, CDR1 is DFQATT, CDR2 SNEGSKA (reference sequence). The V end lost 4 bases, the J end lost 0 bases, and 23 bases lay between the germline ends. For the CDR3, the DNA is TGCAGTGCTAACAATCGTCGACAGCTTTATCGAAGCACAGATACGCAGTATTTT. This gives the protein CSANNRRQLYRSTDTQYF.

This chain joins TRBV9 and TRBJ2-7; 11 bases map to TRBD2. The CDR3 runs 17 residues. The junction had 11 bases not matched to a gene; V was cut back by 0 bases and J by 6 bases. CDR1 is SGDLS and CDR2 is YYNGEE in the germline V gene. The CDR3 sequence is CASSVGGLAAPPGEQYF. Here the CDR3 DNA reads TGTGCCAGCAGCGTAGGGGGACTAGCGGCCCCTCCCGGCGAGCAGTACTTC.